The source of this T cell receptor beta chain is a study of shared clonotypes between healthy human individuals (TCRdb year 2020). Context from the whole study: A couple of women and a few men aged 18 to 49 years were included in the cohort. For each donor, CD4 naive and CD4 memory were each run on three plates, CD8 naive on two plates, and CD8 memory on one plate. The study deeply sequenced blood TCR repertoires of about 5 healthy adults to estimate repertoire size and the extent of clonotype sharing between individuals. Different laboratories and diverse techniques were used to prepare libraries and sequence TCR repertoires, to increase sequencing depth and limit assay-specific biases. Leukapheresis yielded between about 0.85 and 10 billion PBMCs per donor.

Results the study describes overall, beyond this receptor: Based on pairwise subsampling, the degree of clonotype sharing among donors was expected to be affected by sequencing depth. Sampling was limited to blood, and TCR repertoires in tissue likely differ from TCR repertoires in blood. Because the study included a small number of donors, the genetic and exposure-history diversity represented was limited. Rarefaction of sorted-subset datasets indicated incomplete sequencing despite the large sequencing depth. Higher generation probabilities were observed for clonotypes shared by all four sorted-subset donors than for non-shared clonotypes. Across a few donors, 4.5% to 6.5% of naive CD4, over 3% of naive CD8, around 2.1% of memory CD4, and approximately 0.4% of memory CD8 clonotypes were shared. Larger estimated clonotype richness was generally found for naive subsets than for memory subsets.

Using the deep immunoSEQ assay, TCR CDR3 regions were amplified from genomic DNA by multiplex PCR. For each cell subset, the extracted genomic DNA was distributed evenly across all wells of several immunoSEQ 96-well plates, and each plate served as one replicate. For sorted subsets, each replicate PCR was loaded with roughly 200 ng genomic DNA, equivalent to about 30,000 T cell genomes. The purified libraries were quantified using a Qubit 3.0 fluorometer, sized with a Bioanalyzer 2100, and then quantified again using the KAPA Library Quantification kit. A separate single-read 150-cycle Illumina NextSeq 550 flow cell was used to sequence each immunoSEQ 96-well plate. The published analysis was carried out like this. The immunoSEQ output contained only junctional sequences without quality scores, so filtering could not match that applied to full-length reads. To assign V/J genes and CDR3, sequences were annotated using PyIR, a Python wrapper for IgBLAST v1.9, with IMGT germline references. Reads with weak V/J assignments (E-value above 1e-6), missing CDR3, stop codons, out-of-frame junctions, or ambiguous translated residues were removed. V3J clonotypes were defined as sequences sharing an identical inferred V gene, J gene, and CDR3 amino acid sequence. Percentage overlap between repertoires was calculated by dividing the number of shared unique clonotypes by the size of the smaller repertoire. Richness of each repertoire was evaluated using RTK rarefaction, the Chao1 estimator, and Recon v2.1 estimates of unobserved clonotypes. Generation probabilities were computed with OLGA for all TCRbeta clonotypes obtained by the gDNA method from several donors. TCRdb provides this immuneACCESS table in a form limited to in-frame rearrangements. Some clones are lacking; in checked studies, under half of them reflect an unresolved V gene, and why the rest are absent is not known. V, J and clone size are taken as reported in that table, and D and trimming were inferred from the DNA itself. In all, the sample holds over 1.4 million clones, and 96% of those were seen once. The ten largest account for about 1% of the sample.

The donors were healthy, HIV-negative adults with no recently reported acute infections or vaccinations. All donors were Caucasian adults living in Nashville, Tennessee, USA. CD4+ T cells were enriched by magnetic negative selection, after which naive cells were positively selected on CD45RA and the negative fraction was taken as the memory subset. Blood was collected by leukapheresis, and PBMCs were isolated by Ficoll-Histopaque density gradient centrifugation and then cryopreserved in liquid nitrogen vapor phase. Analytical flow cytometry was used to check the purity and quantity of each magnetically sorted T cell population. Genomic DNA was isolated from each sorted fraction and quantified by UV absorbance on a Nanodrop 2000c. As for this clone: There is no known antigen for this receptor. Qualities for individual bases were not recorded, and no much larger clone is one base off.

The material sequenced was naive CD4+ T cells sorted from blood. Sample cell subset or site, as interpreted from the label and publication: CD45RA+ positively selected. This clonotype was obtained from a man under 40 in good health.

The DNA sequence is given as TGTGCCAGCAGGCCAATTTGGGGGAAGGGCTACAATGAGCAGTTCTTC. This translates into CASRPIWGKGYNEQFF. The V and J segments used are TRBV11-2 and TRBJ2-1; the D gene is possibly TRBD1 or TRBD2, with 5 bases matching each. From its cysteine to its phenylalanine, the CDR3 spans 16 amino acids. Just CDR3 DNA is preserved here, 48 bases in frame from base 1. In the germline V gene, CDR1 corresponds to SGHAT and CDR2 to FQNNGV. V sheds 6 bases and J sheds 3 bases, leaving 18 bases between their ends.